One sample yielded the 2 T cell receptor beta chains listed below, sequenced in a study of blood T cell repertoires in COVID-19. This table comes from immunoSEQ multiplex PCR, and its TCRdb copy is limited to in-frame clones, with some not included. The profile shows approximately 82,000 clones, roughly 80% of them singletons. The sample was peripheral blood. The receptors stem from a woman aged 65 to 85 with acute or convalescent COVID-19.

The gene calls are TRBV6-5 and TRBJ1-4, with D uncertain. The V end lost 6 bases, the J end lost 0 bases, and 11 bases lay between the germline ends. This CDR3 spans 15 amino acids. The V gene's germline CDR1 is MNHEY and CDR2 SVGAGI. CDR3 nucleotides: TGTGCCAGCAGCTTACAGTTTGCAACTAATGAAAAACTGTTTTTT. It specifies CASSLQFATNEKLFF.

The CDR3 DNA is TGCGCCAGCAGCCAGGGAGGTACGCGCACTGAAGCTTTCTTT. Translation gives CASSQGGTRTEAFF. This rearrangement joins TRBV10-1 to TRBJ1-1; maybe TRBD1 (5 bases). CDR3 size: 14 residues. The germline V and J ends were trimmed by 6 bases and 4 bases, with 15 bases remaining between them. Germline V lookup: CDR1 WNHNN, CDR2 SYGVQD (reference sequence).